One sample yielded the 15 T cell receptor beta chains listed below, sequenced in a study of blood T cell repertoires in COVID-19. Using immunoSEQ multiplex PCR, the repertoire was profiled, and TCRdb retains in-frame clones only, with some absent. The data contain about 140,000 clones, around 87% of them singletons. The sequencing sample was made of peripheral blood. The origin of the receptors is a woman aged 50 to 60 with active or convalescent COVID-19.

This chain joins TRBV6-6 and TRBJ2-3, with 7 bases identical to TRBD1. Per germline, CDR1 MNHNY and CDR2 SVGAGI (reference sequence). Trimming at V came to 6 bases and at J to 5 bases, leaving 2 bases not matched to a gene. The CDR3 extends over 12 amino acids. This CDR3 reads CASRTGEDTQYF. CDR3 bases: TGTGCCAGCAGAACAGGGGAAGATACGCAGTATTTT.

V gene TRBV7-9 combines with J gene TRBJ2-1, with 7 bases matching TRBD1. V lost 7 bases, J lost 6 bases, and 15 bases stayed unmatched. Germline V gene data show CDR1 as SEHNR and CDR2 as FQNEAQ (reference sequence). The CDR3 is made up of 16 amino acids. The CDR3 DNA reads TGTGCCAGCACCTCCGCAGGGGGACAGTCAATCAATGAGCAGTTCTTC. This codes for CASTSAGGQSINEQFF.

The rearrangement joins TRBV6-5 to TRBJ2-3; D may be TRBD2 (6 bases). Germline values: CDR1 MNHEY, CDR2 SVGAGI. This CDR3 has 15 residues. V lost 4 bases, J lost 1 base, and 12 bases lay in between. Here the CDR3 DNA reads TGTGCCAGCAGTTTTACTTCGGGGGGCACAGATACGCAGTATTTT. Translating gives CASSFTSGGTDTQYF.

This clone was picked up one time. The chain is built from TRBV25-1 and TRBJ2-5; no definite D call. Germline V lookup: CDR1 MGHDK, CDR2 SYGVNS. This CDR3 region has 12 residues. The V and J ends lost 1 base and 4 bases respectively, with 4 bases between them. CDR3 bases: TGTGCCAGCAGTGAATTCCTAGAGACCCAGTACTTC. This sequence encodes CASSEFLETQYF. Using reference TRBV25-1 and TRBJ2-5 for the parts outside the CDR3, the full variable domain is EADIYQTPRYLVIGTGKKITLECSQTMGHDKMYWYQQDPGMELHLIHYSYGVNSTEKGDLSSESTVSRIRTEHFPLTLESARPSHTSQYLCASSEFLETQYFGPGTRLLVL.

As DNA, the CDR3 is TGTGCCAGCACTCCGTCGACAGTTTATAACTATGGCTACACCTTC. Residues: CASTPSTVYNYGYTF. V gene TRBV2 combines with J gene TRBJ1-2; TRBD1 is a possible D gene (5 bases). The germline gives CDR1 SNHLY, CDR2 FYNNEI. Trimming cost V 7 bases and J 1 base, with 16 bases left between them. CDR3 length: 15 amino acids. The variable domain in full, completed from reference TRBV2 and TRBJ1-2, reads EPEVTQTPSHQVTQMGQEVILRCVPISNHLYFYWYRQILGQKVEFLVSFYNNEISEKSEIFDDQFSVERPDGSNFTLKIRSTKLEDSAMYFCASTPSTVYNYGYTFGSGTRLTVV.

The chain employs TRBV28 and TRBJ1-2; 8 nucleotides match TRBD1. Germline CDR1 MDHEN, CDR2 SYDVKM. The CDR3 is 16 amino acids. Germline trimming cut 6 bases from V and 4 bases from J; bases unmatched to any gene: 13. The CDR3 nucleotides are TGTGCCAGCAGGACCCCCAGGGGGCCCCAGATCTATGGCTACACCTTC. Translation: CASRTPRGPQIYGYTF.

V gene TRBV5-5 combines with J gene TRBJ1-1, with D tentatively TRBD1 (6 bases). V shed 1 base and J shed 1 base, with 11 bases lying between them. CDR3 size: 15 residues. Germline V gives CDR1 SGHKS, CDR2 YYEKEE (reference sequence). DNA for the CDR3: TGTGCCAGCAGCTTGTACACAGGGCCGAACACTGAAGCTTTCTTT. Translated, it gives CASSLYTGPNTEAFF.

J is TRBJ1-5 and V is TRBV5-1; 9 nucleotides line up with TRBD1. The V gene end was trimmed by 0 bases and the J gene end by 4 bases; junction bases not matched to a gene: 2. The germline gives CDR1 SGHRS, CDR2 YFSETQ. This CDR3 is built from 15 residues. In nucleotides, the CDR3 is TGCGCCAGCAGCTTGGAGGGGACAGGGAATCAGCCCCAGCATTTT. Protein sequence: CASSLEGTGNQPQHF.

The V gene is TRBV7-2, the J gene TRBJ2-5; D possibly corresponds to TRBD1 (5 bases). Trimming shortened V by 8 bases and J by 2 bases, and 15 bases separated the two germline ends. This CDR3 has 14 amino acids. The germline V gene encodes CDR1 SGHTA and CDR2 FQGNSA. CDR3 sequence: CASSRARLQETQYF. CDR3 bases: TGTGCCAGCTCCAGGGCACGATTACAAGAGACCCAGTACTTC.

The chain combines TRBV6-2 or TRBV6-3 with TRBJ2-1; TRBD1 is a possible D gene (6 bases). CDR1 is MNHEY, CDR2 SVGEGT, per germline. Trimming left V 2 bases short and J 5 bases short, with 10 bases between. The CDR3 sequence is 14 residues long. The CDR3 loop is CASSYLNRDNEQFF. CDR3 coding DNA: TGTGCCAGCAGTTACCTCAACAGGGACAATGAGCAGTTCTTC.

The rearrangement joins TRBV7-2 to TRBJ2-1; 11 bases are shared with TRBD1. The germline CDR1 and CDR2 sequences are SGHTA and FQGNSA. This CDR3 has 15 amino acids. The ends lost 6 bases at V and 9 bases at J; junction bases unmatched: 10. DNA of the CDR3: TGTGCCAGCAGACCTGGACAGGGGGCGCGAGGTGAGCAGTTCTTC. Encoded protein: CASRPGQGARGEQFF.

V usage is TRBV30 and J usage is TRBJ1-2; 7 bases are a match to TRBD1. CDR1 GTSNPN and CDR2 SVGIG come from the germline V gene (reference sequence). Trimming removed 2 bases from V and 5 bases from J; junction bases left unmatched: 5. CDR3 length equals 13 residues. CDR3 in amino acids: CAWSIGQEYGYTF. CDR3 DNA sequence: TGTGCCTGGAGTATTGGACAGGAGTATGGCTACACCTTC. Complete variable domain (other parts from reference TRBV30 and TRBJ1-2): SQTIHQWPATLVQPVGSPLSLECTVEGTSNPNLYWYRQAAGRGLQLLFYSVGIGQISSEVPQNLSASRPQDRQFILSSKKLLLSDSGFYLCAWSIGQEYGYTFGSGTRLTVV.

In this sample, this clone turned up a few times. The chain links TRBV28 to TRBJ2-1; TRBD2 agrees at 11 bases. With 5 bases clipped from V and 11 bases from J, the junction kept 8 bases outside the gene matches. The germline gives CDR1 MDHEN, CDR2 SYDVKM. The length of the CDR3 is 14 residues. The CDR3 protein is CASSPSGRPGQQFF. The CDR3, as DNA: TGTGCCAGCAGTCCTAGCGGGAGGCCTGGGCAGCAGTTCTTC.

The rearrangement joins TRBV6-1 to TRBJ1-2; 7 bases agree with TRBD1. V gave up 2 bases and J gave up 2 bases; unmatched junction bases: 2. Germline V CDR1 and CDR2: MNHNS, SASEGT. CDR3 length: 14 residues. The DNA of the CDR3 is TGTGCCAGCAGTGAATCGGGACAGAACTATGGCTACACCTTC. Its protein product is CASSESGQNYGYTF.

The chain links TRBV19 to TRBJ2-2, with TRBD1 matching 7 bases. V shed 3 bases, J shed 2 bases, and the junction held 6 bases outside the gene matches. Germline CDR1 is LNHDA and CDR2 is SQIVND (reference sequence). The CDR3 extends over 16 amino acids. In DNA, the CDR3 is TGTGCCAGTAGTATTGGGGACAGAATTAACACCGGGGAGCTGTTTTTT. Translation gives CASSIGDRINTGELFF.